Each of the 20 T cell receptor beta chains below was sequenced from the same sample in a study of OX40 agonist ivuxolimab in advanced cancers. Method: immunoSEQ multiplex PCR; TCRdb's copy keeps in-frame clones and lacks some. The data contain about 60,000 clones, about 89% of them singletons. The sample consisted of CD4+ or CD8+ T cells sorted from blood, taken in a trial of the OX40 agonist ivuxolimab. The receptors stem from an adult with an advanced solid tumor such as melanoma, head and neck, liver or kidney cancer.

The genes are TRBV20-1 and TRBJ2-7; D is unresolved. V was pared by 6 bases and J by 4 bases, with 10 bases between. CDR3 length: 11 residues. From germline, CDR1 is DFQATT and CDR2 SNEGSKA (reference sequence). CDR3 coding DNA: TGCAGTGCCCCGGGCTTATACGAGCAGTACTTC. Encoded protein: CSAPGLYEQYF.

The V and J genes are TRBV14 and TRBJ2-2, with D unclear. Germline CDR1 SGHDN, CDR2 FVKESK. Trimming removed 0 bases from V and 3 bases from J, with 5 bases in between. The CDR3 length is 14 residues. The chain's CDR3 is CASSQDPDTGELFF. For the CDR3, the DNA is TGTGCCAGCAGCCAAGATCCGGACACCGGGGAGCTGTTTTTT.

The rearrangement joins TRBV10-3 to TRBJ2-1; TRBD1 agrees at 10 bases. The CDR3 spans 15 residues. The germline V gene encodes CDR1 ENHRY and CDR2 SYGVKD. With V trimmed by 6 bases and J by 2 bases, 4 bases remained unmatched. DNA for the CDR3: TGTGCCATCAGGGGGGACAGGGGACCCTACAATGAGCAGTTCTTC. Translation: CAIRGDRGPYNEQFF.

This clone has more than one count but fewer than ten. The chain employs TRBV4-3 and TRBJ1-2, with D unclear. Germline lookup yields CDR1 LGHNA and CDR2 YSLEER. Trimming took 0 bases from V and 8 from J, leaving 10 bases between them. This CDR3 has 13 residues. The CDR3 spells CASSQEAFGGYTF. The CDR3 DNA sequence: TGCGCCAGCAGCCAAGAGGCTTTTGGCGGCTACACCTTC.

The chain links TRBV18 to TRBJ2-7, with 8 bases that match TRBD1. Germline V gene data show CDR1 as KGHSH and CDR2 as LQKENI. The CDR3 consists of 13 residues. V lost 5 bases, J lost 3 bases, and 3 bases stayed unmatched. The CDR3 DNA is TGTGCCAGCTCATCAGGACAGGGCTACGAGCAGTACTTC. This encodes CASSSGQGYEQYF.

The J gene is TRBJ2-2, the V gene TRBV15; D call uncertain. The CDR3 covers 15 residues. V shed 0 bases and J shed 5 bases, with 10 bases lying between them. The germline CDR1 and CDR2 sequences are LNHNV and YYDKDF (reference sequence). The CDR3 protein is CATSREAQTTGELFF. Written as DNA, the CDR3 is TGTGCCACCAGCAGAGAGGCGCAGACAACCGGGGAGCTGTTTTTT. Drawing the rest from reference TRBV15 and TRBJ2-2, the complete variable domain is DAMVIQNPRYQVTQFGKPVTLSCSQTLNHNVMYWYQQKSSQAPKLLFHYYDKDFNNEADTPDNFQSRRPNTSFCFLDIRSPGLGDTAMYLCATSREAQTTGELFFGEGSRLTVL.

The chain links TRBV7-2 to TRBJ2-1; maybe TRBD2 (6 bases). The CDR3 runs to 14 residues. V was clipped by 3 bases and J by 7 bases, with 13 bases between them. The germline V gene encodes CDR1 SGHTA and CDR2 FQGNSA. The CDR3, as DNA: TGTGCCAGCAGCTTTCCGGGACTGATAAATGAGCAGTTCTTC. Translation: CASSFPGLINEQFF. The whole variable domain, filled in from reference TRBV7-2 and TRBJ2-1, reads GAGVSQSPSNKVTEKGKDVELRCDPISGHTALYWYRQSLGQGLEFLIYFQGNSAPDKSGLPSDRFSAERTGGSVSTLTIQRTQQEDSAVYLCASSFPGLINEQFFGPGTRLTVL.

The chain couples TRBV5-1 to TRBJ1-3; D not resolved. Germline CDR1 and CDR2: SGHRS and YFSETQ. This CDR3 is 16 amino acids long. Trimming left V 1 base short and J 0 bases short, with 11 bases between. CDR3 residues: CASSLNPTNSGNTIYF. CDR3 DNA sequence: TGCGCCAGCAGCTTGAATCCCACAAACTCTGGAAACACCATATATTTT.

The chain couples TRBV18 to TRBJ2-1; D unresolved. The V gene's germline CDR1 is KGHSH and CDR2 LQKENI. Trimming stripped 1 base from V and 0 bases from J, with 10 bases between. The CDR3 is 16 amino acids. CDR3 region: CASSPLEQVSYNEQFF. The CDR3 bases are TGTGCCAGCTCACCACTAGAACAAGTCTCCTACAATGAGCAGTTCTTC. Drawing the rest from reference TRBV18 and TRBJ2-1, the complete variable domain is NAGVMQNPRHLVRRRGQEARLRCSPMKGHSHVYWYRQLPEEGLKFMVYLQKENIIDESGMPKERFSAEFPKEGPSILRIQQVVRGDSAAYFCASSPLEQVSYNEQFFGPGTRLTVL.

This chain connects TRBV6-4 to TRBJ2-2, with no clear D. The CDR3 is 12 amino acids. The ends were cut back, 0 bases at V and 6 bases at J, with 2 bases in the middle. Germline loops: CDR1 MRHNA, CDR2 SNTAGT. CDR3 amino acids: CASSDSAGELFF. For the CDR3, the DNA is TGTGCCAGCAGTGACTCCGCCGGGGAGCTGTTTTTT.

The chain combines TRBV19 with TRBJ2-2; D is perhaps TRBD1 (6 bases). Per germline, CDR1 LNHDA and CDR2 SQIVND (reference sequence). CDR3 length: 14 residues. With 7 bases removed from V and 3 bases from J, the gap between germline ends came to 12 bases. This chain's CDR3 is CASKMDSYTGELFF. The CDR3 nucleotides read TGTGCCAGTAAGATGGACAGCTACACCGGGGAGCTGTTTTTT.

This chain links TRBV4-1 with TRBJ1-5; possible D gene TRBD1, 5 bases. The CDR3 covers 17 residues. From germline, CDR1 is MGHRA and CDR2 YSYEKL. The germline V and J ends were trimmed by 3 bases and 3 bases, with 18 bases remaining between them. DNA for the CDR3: TGCGCCAGCAGCCACACAATAATACGGGGCCCCAATCAGCCCCAGCATTTT. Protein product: CASSHTIIRGPNQPQHF.

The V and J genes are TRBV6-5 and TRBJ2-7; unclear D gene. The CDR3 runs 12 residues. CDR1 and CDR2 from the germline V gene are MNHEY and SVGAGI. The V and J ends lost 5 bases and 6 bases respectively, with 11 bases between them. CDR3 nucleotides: TGTGCCAGCAGTCCCGGATCTGCCGAGCAGTACTTC. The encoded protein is CASSPGSAEQYF.

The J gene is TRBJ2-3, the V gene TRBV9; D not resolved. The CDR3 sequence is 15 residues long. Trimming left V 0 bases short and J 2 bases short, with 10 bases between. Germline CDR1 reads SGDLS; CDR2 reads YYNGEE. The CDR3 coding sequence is TGTGCCAGCAGCGTAGGTGGGCTACCCACAGATACGCAGTATTTT. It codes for CASSVGGLPTDTQYF.

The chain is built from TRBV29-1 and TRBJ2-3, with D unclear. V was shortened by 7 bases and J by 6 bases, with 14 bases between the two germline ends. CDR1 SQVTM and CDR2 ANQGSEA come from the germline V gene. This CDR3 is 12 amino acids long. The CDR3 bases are TGCAGCGCCAAATTCGCTGGGGATACGCAGTATTTT. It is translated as CSAKFAGDTQYF.

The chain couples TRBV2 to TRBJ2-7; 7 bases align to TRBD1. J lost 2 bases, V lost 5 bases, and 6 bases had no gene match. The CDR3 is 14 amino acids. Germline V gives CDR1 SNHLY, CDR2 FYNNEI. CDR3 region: CASSSRDRTYEQYF. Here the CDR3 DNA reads TGTGCCAGCAGTTCTCGGGACAGAACCTACGAGCAGTACTTC.

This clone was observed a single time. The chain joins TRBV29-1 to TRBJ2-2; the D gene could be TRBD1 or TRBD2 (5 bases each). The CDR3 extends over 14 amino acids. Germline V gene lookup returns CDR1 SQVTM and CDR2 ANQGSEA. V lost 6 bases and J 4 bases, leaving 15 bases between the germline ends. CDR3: CSVSAWDVTGELFF. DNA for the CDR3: TGCAGCGTATCGGCCTGGGACGTCACCGGGGAGCTGTTTTTT.

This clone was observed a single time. CDR3 in DNA: TGTGCCAGCAACCCTGTGGACGTCTCTGGAAACACCATATATTTT. Protein: CASNPVDVSGNTIYF. The gene calls are TRBV28 and TRBJ1-3; D call uncertain. CDR3 size: 15 residues. The ends were cut back, 7 bases at V and 0 bases at J, with 13 bases in the middle. Germline CDR1 MDHEN, CDR2 SYDVKM.

The CDR3 DNA sequence: TGTGCCAGCAGTACCCGGACAGGGCAGGGTGAAAAACTGTTTTTT. It yields the protein CASSTRTGQGEKLFF. V and J are TRBV28 and TRBJ1-4; 8 bases agree with TRBD1. The germline V gene has CDR1 MDHEN and CDR2 SYDVKM. The junction had 9 bases not matched to a gene; V was cut back by 5 bases and J by 7 bases. The CDR3 extends over 15 amino acids.

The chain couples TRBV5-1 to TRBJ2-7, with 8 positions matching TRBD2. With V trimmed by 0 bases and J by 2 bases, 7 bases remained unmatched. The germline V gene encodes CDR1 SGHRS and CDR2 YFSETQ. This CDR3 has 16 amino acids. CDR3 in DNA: TGCGCCAGCAGCTTGGTGTCTAGCGGGCCCACCTACGAGCAGTACTTC. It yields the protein CASSLVSSGPTYEQYF. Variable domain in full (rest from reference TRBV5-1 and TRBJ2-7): KAGVTQTPRYLIKTRGQQVTLSCSPISGHRSVSWYQQTPGQGLQFLFEYFSETQRNKGNFPGRFSGRQFSNSRSEMNVSTLELGDSALYLCASSLVSSGPTYEQYFGPGTRLTVT.